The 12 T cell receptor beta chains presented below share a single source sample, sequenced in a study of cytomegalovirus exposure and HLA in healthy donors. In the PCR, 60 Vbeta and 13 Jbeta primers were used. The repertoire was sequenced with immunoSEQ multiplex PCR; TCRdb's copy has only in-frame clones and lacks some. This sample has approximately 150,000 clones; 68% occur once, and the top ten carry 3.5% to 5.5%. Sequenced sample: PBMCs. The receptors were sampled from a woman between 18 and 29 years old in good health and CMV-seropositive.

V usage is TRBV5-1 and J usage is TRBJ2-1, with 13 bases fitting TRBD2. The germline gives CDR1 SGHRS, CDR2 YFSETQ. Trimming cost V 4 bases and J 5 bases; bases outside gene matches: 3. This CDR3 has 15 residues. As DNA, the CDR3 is TGCGCCAGCAGCCCGGGGACTAGCGGGGACAATGAGCAGTTCTTC. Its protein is CASSPGTSGDNEQFF.

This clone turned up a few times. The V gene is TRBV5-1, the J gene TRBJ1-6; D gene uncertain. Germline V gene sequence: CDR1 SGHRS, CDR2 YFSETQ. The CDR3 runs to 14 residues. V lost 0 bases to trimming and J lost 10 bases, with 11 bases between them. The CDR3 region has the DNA TGCGCCAGCAGCTTGGTGGGCACTGAATCACCCCTCCACTTT. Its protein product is CASSLVGTESPLHF. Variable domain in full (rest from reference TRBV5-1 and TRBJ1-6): KAGVTQTPRYLIKTRGQQVTLSCSPISGHRSVSWYQQTPGQGLQFLFEYFSETQRNKGNFPGRFSGRQFSNSRSEMNVSTLELGDSALYLCASSLVGTESPLHFGNGTRLTVT.

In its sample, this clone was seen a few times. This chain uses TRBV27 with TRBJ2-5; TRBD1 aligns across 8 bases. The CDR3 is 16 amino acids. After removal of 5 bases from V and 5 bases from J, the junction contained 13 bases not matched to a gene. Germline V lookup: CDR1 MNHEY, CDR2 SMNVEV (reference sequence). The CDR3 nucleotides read TGTGCCAGCAGTATACTATTTGGACAGGGCGAGGAGACCCAGTACTTC. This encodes CASSILFGQGEETQYF.

CDR3 region: CASRETGEQGFKNTEAFF. In DNA form, the CDR3 reads TGTGCCAGCAGAGAAACAGGGGAGCAGGGCTTTAAGAACACTGAAGCTTTCTTT. V and J are TRBV28 and TRBJ1-1, with TRBD1 identical over 7 bases. The CDR3 consists of 18 residues. V lost 6 bases to trimming and J lost 1 base; unmatched junction nucleotides: 17. Germline loops: CDR1 MDHEN, CDR2 SYDVKM.

CDR3 protein: CASSPRNTEAFF. The CDR3 bases are TGTGCCAGCAGCCCTCGGAACACTGAAGCTTTCTTT. The chain uses TRBV7-2 and TRBJ1-1; D is ambiguous. This CDR3 has 12 residues. The germline gives CDR1 SGHTA, CDR2 FQGNSA. V gave up 5 bases and J gave up 1 base, with 5 bases separating them.

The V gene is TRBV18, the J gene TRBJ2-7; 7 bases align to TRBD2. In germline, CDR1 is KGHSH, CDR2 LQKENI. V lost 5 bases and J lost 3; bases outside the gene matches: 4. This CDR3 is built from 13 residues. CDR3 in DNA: TGTGCCAGCTCATTAAGCGGGGACTACGAGCAGTACTTC. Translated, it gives CASSLSGDYEQYF.

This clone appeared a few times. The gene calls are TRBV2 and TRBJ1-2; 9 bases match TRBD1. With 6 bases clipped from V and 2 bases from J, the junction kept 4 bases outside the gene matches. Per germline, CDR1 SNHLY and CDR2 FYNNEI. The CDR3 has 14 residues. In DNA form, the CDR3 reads TGTGCCAGCAGCACCACAGGGGGCAACTATGGCTACACCTTC. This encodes CASSTTGGNYGYTF.

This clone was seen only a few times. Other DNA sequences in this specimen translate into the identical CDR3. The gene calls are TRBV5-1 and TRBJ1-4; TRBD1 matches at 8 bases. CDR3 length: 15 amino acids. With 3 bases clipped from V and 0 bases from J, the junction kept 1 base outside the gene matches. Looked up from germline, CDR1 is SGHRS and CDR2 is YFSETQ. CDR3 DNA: TGCGCCAGCAGCTCACAGGGGGCAACTAATGAAAAACTGTTTTTT. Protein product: CASSSQGATNEKLFF.

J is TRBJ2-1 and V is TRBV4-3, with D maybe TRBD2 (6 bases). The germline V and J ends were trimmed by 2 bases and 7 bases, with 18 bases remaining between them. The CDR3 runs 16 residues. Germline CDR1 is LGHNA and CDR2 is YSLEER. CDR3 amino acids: CASSQRAGRAPNEQFF. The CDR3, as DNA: TGCGCCAGCAGCCAACGAGCGGGTCGGGCACCGAATGAGCAGTTCTTC.

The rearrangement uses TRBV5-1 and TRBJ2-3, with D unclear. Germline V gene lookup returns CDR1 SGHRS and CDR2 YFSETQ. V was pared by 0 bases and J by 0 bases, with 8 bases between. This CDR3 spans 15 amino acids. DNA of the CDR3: TGCGCCAGCAGCTTGGCTTTATCTAGCACAGATACGCAGTATTTT. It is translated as CASSLALSSTDTQYF.

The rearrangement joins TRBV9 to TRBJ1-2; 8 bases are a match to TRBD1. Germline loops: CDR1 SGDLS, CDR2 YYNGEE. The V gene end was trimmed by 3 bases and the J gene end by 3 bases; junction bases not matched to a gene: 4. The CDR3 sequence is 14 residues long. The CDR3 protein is CASSGGDRYYGYTF. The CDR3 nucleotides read TGTGCCAGCAGCGGAGGGGACAGGTACTATGGCTACACCTTC.

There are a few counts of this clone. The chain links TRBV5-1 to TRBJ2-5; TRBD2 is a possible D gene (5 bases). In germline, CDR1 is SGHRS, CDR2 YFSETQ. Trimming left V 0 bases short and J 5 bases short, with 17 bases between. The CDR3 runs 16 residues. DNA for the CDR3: TGCGCCAGCAGCTTGGGTAGAAGGACCTCGGGGGAGACCCAGTACTTC. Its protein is CASSLGRRTSGETQYF.